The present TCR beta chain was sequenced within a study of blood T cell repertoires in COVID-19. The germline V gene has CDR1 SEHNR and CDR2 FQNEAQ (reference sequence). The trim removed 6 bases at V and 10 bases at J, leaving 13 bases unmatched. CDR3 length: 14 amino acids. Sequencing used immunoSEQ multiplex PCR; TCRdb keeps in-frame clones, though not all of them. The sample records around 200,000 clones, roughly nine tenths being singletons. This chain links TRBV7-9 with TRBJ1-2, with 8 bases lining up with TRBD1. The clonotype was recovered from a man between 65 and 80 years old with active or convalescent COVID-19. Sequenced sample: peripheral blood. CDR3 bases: TGTGCCAGCAGTCCCGACAGGGGAGTTTTGTTCTACACCTTC. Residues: CASSPDRGVLFYTF.